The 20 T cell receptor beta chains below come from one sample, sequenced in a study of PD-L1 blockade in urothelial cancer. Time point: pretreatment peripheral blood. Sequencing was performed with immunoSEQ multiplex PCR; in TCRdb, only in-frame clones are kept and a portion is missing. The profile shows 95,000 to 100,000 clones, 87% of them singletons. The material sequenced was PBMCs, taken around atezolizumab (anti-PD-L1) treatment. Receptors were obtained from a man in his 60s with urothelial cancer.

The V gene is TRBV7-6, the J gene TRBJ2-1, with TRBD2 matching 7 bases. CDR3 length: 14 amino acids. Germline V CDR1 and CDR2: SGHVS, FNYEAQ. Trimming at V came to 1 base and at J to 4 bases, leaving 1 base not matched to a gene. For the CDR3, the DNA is TGTGCCAGCAGCTTAGACGGGGGGTACAATGAGCAGTTCTTC. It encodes CASSLDGGYNEQFF. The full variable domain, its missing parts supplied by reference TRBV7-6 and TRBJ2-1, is GAGVSQSPRYKVTKRGQDVALRCDPISGHVSLYWYRQALGQGPEFLTYFNYEAQQDKSGLPNDRFSAERPEGSISTLTIQRTEQRDSAMYRCASSLDGGYNEQFFGPGTRLTVL.

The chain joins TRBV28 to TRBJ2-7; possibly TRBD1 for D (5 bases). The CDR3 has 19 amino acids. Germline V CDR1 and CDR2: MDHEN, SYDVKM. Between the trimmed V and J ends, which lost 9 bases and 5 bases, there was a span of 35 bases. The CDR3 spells CASYSALGSRVGQGNEQYF. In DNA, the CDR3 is TGTGCCAGTTATTCCGCCCTAGGGTCACGGGTGGGGCAGGGCAACGAGCAGTACTTC.

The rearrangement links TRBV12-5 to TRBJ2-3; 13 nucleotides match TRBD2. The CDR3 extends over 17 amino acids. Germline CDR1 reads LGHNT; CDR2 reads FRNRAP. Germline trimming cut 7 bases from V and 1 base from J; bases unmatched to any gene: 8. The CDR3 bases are TGTGCTAGTGCTCTACTAGCGGGGGGGCGGGGCACAGATACGCAGTATTTT. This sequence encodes CASALLAGGRGTDTQYF.

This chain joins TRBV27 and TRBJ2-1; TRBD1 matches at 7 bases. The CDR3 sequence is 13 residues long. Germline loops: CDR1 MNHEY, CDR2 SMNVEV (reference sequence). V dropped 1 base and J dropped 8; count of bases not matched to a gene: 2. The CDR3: CASSLWDSYEQFF. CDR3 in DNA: TGTGCCAGCAGTTTATGGGACAGCTATGAGCAGTTCTTC.

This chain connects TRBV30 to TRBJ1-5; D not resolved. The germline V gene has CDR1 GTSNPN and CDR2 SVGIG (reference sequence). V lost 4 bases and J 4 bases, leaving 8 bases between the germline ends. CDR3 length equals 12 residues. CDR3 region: CAWTAGNQPQHF. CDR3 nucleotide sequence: TGTGCCTGGACGGCGGGGAATCAGCCCCAGCATTTT.

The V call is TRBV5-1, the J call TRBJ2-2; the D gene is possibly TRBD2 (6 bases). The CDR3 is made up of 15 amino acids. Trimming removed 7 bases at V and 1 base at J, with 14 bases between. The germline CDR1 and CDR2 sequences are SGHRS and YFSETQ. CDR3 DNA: TGCGCCAGCGGACCCGGGACTGTGAACACCGGGGAGCTGTTTTTT. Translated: CASGPGTVNTGELFF.

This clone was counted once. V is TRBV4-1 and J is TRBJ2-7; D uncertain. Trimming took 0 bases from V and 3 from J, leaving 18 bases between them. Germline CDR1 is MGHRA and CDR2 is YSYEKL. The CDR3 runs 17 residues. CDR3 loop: CASSQDPLTAGSYEQYF. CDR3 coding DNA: TGCGCCAGCAGCCAAGATCCCCTAACCGCAGGAAGCTACGAGCAGTACTTC.

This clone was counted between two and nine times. For the CDR3, the DNA is TGTGCCAGTAGTTTGGGGCAAGTGAACACTGAAGCTTTCTTT. Translated, it gives CASSLGQVNTEAFF. V and J are TRBV19 and TRBJ1-1; D is possibly TRBD1 (5 bases). This CDR3 is 14 amino acids long. Germline V gene lookup returns CDR1 LNHDA and CDR2 SQIVND (reference sequence). Trimming stripped 5 bases from V and 0 bases from J, with 10 bases between.

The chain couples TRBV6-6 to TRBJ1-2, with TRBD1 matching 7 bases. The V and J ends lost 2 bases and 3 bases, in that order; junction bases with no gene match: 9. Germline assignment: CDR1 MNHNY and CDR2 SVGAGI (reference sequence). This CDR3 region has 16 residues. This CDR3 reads CASSYDARQGDYGYTF. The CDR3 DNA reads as TGTGCCAGCAGTTACGACGCCCGACAGGGTGACTATGGCTACACCTTC.

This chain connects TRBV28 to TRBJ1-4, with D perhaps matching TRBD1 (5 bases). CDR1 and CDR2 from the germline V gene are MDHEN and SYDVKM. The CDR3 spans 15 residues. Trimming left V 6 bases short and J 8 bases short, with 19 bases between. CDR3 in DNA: TGTGCCAGCAGCAATGGGGGAGGTCTAGGGGAAAAACTGTTTTTT. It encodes CASSNGGGLGEKLFF.

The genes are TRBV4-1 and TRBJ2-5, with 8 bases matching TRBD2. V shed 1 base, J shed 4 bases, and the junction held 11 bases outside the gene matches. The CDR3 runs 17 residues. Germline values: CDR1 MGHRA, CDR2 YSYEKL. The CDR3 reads CASSQGGAGAWGETQYF. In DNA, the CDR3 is TGCGCCAGCAGCCAAGGTGGAGCGGGAGCCTGGGGAGAGACCCAGTACTTC.

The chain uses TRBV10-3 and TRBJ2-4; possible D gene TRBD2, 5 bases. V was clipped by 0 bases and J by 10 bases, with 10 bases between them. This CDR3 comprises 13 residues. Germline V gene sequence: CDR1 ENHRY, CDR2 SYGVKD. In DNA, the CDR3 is TGTGCCATCAGTGAGTCCAGGACTGTTATTCAGTACTTC. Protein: CAISESRTVIQYF.

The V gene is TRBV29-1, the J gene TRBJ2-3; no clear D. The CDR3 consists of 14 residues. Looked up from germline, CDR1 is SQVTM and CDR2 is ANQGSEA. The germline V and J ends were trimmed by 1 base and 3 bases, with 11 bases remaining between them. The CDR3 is CSVEGGRITDTQYF. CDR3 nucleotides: TGCAGCGTTGAAGGCGGAAGGATAACAGATACGCAGTATTTT.

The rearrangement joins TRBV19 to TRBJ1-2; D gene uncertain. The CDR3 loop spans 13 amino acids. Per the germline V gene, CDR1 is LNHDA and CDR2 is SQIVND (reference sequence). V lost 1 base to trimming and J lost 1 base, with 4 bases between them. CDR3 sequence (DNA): TGTGCCAGTAGTATAGGCAGTAACTATGGCTACACCTTC. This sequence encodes CASSIGSNYGYTF. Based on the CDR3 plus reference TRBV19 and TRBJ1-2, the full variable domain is DGGITQSPKYLFRKEGQNVTLSCEQNLNHDAMYWYRQDPGQGLRLIYYSQIVNDFQKGDIAEGYSVSREKKESFPLTVTSAQKNPTAFYLCASSIGSNYGYTFGSGTRLTVV.

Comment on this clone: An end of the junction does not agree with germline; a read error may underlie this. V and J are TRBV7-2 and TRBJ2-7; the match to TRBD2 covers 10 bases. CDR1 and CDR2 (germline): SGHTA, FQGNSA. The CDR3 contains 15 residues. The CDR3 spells CASSVAGGSSYEQYF. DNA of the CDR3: TGTGCCAGCAGCGTAGCGGGAGGATCCTCCTACGAGCAGTACTTC.

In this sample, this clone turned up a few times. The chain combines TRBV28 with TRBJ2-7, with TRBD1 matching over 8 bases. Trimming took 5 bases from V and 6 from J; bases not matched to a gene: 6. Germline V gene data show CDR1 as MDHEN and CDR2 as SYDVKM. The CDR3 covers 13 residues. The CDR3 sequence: CASSPGQGLEQYF. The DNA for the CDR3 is TGTGCCAGCAGTCCAGGACAGGGCCTCGAGCAGTACTTC.

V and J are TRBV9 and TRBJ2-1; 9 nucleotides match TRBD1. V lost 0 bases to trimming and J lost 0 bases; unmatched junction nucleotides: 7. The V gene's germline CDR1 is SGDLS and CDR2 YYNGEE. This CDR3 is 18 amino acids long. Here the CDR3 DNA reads TGTGCCAGCAGCGTAGCTGCCCCGGGACAGGGCTCCTACAATGAGCAGTTCTTC. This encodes CASSVAAPGQGSYNEQFF. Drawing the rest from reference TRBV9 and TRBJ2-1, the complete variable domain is DSGVTQTPKHLITATGQRVTLRCSPRSGDLSVYWYQQSLDQGLQFLIQYYNGEERAKGNILERFSAQQFPDLHSELNLSSLELGDSALYFCASSVAAPGQGSYNEQFFGPGTRLTVL.

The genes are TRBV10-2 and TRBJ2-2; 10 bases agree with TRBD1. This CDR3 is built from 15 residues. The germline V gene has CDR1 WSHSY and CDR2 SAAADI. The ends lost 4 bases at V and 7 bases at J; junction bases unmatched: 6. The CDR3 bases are TGCGCCAGCAGTGGGGGGGGACAGGGGAGCGGGGAGCTGTTTTTT. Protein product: CASSGGGQGSGELFF.

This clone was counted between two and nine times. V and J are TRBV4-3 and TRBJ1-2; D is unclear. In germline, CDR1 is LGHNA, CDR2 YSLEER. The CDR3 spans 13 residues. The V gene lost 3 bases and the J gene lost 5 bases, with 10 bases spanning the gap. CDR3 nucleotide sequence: TGCGCCAGCAGCCAGACCGGACTGTATGGCTACACCTTC. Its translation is CASSQTGLYGYTF.

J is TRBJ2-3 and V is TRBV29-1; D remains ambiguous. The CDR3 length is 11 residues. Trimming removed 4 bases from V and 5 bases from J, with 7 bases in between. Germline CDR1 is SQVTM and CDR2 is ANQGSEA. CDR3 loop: CSVGGVDTQYF. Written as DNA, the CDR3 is TGCAGCGTTGGAGGAGTAGATACGCAGTATTTT.